This T cell receptor (beta chain) was sequenced during a study of siplizumab effects on memory and regulatory T cells. Points from the study as a whole: Siplizumab significantly lowered the alloreactive sequences that could be traced to unstimulated CD4+ memory cells. There were only a minor fraction of alloreactive clones that mapped to unstimulated subsets.

V was trimmed by 0 bases and J by 4 bases, leaving 10 bases between them. There are 16 residues in the CDR3. Germline CDR1 is MGHRA and CDR2 is YSYEKL. With regard to this clone: The antigen is unknown.

Profiled with immunoSEQ multiplex PCR; TCRdb holds only in-frame clones, not every one. This table has 90,000 to 130,000 clones, roughly 92% appearing once. The receptor was isolated from a human donor in good health. The chain combines TRBV4-1 with TRBJ2-6; D call uncertain. The sequenced sample was CD4+ T cells sorted from blood. The CDR3 region has the DNA TGCGCCAGCAGCCAAGATCCCGGCTGGGGGGCCAACGTCCTGACTTTC. It is translated as CASSQDPGWGANVLTF.